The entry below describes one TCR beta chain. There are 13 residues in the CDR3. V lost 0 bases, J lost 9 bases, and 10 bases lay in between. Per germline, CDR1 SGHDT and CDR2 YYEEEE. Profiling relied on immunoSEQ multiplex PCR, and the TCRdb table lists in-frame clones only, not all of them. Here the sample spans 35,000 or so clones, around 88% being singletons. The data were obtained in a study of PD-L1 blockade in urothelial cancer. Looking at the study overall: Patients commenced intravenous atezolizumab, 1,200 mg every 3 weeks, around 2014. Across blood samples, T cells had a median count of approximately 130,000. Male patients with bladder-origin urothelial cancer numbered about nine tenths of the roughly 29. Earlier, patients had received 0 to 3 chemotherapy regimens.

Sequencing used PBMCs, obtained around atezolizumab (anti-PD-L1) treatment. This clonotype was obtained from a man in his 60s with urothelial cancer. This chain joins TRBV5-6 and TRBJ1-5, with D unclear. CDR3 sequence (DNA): TGTGCCAGCAGCTTGGTCCTCGGTGGGCCCCAGCATTTT. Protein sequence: CASSLVLGGPQHF.